The T cell receptor beta chain under discussion was sequenced for a study of identical twins. Findings and limits, study-wide: Researchers reported weaker excess twin sharing in beta out-of-frame sequences.

This clonotype was seen a few times. The antigen is unknown. V lost 7 bases to trimming and J lost 4 bases, with 19 bases between them. The germline CDR1 and CDR2 sequences are SNHLY and FYNNEI. The CDR3 contains 16 residues. Template switching added a universal primer site, and cDNA bore unique molecular identifiers. MiXCR, applied by TCRdb to the 5' RACE reads, yields one record per CDR3 protein. Among 500,000 or so distinct CDR3 sequences listed, approximately 22% were seen once. This sample also appeared in a second study, on T cells expressing NK-cell markers. That report notes: Cells sorted as CD3+CD56+NKG2C+, CD3+CD56+NKG2C- and CD3+CD56-NKG2C+ T cells supplied the TCR beta repertoires. CD8+ T cells in 5 or 6 donors included dominant NKG2C+ clonotypes at about 1.0-7.5%.

The origin of this receptor is a woman younger than 30 in good health. Sequencing was carried out using CD4+ T cells sorted from blood. The chain uses TRBV2 and TRBJ2-2; D is possibly TRBD2 (7 bases). The CDR3 region is CASTGRGGTSTGELFF. In DNA form, the CDR3 reads TGTGCCAGCACTGGCAGGGGAGGGACTTCCACCGGGGAGCTGTTTTTT.